One and the same sample provided the 15 T cell receptor beta chains below, sequenced in a study of shared clonotypes between healthy human individuals. The method was immunoSEQ multiplex PCR; TCRdb's version includes in-frame clones alone and lacks a portion of them. The sample holds roughly 1,000,000 clones; approximately 80% are singletons and the top ten take roughly 0.56%. Material: memory CD4+ T cells from PBMCs. The subset: CD45RA-negative fraction. The receptor source for this set is a man between 18 and 29 years old in good health. Some clones in this sample may be carry-over from other donors' samples.

In this sample, this clone turned up many times. This rearrangement joins TRBV28 to TRBJ2-1; 10 bases line up with TRBD1. V trimming: 6 bases; J trimming: 6 bases; junction bases outside the gene matches: 14. This CDR3 contains 17 residues. Germline CDR1 and CDR2: MDHEN and SYDVKM. The CDR3 nucleotides are TGTGCCAGCAGCCCGAGTGGGGGGGACAGGGGTCTCAATGAGCAGTTCTTC. It codes for CASSPSGGDRGLNEQFF.

V gene TRBV9 combines with J gene TRBJ2-6; 7 bases map to TRBD2. The CDR3 is made up of 17 amino acids. The V gene end was trimmed by 6 bases and the J gene end by 0 bases; junction bases not matched to a gene: 9. Germline CDR1 and CDR2: SGDLS and YYNGEE. CDR3 in amino acids: CASTASGKYSGANVLTF. The CDR3 bases are TGTGCCAGCACGGCTAGCGGAAAATACTCTGGGGCCAACGTCCTGACTTTC.

The chain is built from TRBV5-1 and TRBJ2-7; 8 bases line up with TRBD2. CDR1 SGHRS and CDR2 YFSETQ come from the germline V gene. Trimming removed 0 bases from V and 7 bases from J; junction bases left unmatched: 6. CDR3 length equals 14 residues. DNA for the CDR3: TGCGCCAGCAGCTTGGAGACTAGCGTAGAAGAGCAGTACTTC. As protein: CASSLETSVEEQYF.

The chain has TRBV30 and TRBJ1-1, with 8 bases lining up with TRBD1. In germline, CDR1 is GTSNPN, CDR2 SVGIG (reference sequence). The CDR3 loop spans 17 amino acids. The junction had 13 bases not matched to a gene; V was cut back by 2 bases and J by 2 bases. CDR3 sequence (DNA): TGTGCCTGGAGTCCACCTCCCGGACAGGGCCACAACACTGAAGCTTTCTTT. This encodes CAWSPPPGQGHNTEAFF.

The chain links TRBV7-2 to TRBJ2-7, with TRBD2 matching over 13 bases. There are 15 residues in the CDR3. V shed 3 bases, J shed 2 bases, and the junction held 1 base outside the gene matches. CDR1 and CDR2 from the germline V gene are SGHTA and FQGNSA. CDR3 in amino acids: CASSFGLAGAYEQYF. The CDR3 coding sequence is TGTGCCAGCAGCTTCGGACTAGCGGGAGCCTACGAGCAGTACTTC. Variable domain in full (rest from reference TRBV7-2 and TRBJ2-7): GAGVSQSPSNKVTEKGKDVELRCDPISGHTALYWYRQSLGQGLEFLIYFQGNSAPDKSGLPSDRFSAERTGGSVSTLTIQRTQQEDSAVYLCASSFGLAGAYEQYFGPGTRLTVT.

V usage is TRBV5-6 and J usage is TRBJ2-7, with D perhaps TRBD1 (5 bases). The CDR3 is 12 residues long. The V end was cut by 4 bases, the J end by 10 bases, with 15 bases between. Germline V lookup: CDR1 SGHDT, CDR2 YYEEEE. The CDR3 bases are TGTGCCAGCAGCAATCCCGACAGCAACCAGTACTTC. Its protein is CASSNPDSNQYF.

The chain uses TRBV7-9 and TRBJ1-2; D gene uncertain. Between the trimmed V and J ends, which lost 3 bases and 8 bases, there was a span of 16 bases. Germline CDR1 SEHNR, CDR2 FQNEAQ (reference sequence). The CDR3 sequence is 14 residues long. The DNA for the CDR3 is TGTGCCAGCAGCTTCTATTCCAGAGTGGGCGGCTACACCTTC. Translating it yields CASSFYSRVGGYTF.

The chain combines TRBV11-2 with TRBJ1-2, with 10 positions matching TRBD1. The V and J ends lost 5 bases and 4 bases, in that order; junction bases with no gene match: 10. CDR3 length equals 16 residues. Germline CDR1 is SGHAT and CDR2 is FQNNGV. The CDR3 sequence is CASSPSGDRGSYGYTF. CDR3 nucleotide sequence: TGTGCCAGCAGCCCTAGCGGGGACAGGGGCAGCTATGGCTACACCTTC.

J is TRBJ1-1 and V is TRBV25-1; D is unresolved. With 1 base removed from V and 7 bases from J, the gap between germline ends came to 10 bases. The CDR3 covers 13 residues. CDR1 and CDR2 (germline): MGHDK, SYGVNS. The CDR3: CASSEWSLGEAFF. In DNA, the CDR3 is TGTGCCAGCAGTGAATGGAGCTTAGGTGAAGCTTTCTTT. The full variable domain, in which reference TRBV25-1 and TRBJ1-1 provide the parts outside the CDR3, is EADIYQTPRYLVIGTGKKITLECSQTMGHDKMYWYQQDPGMELHLIHYSYGVNSTEKGDLSSESTVSRIRTEHFPLTLESARPSHTSQYLCASSEWSLGEAFFGQGTRLTVV.

This chain joins TRBV7-9 and TRBJ2-5, with a tentative D call TRBD1 (6 bases). V shed 2 bases and J shed 5 bases, with 12 bases lying between them. CDR3 length: 14 amino acids. Germline V gives CDR1 SEHNR, CDR2 FQNEAQ (reference sequence). The CDR3 region has the DNA TGTGCCAGCAGCTTATTGCAGGGGATGGAGACCCAGTACTTC. Protein sequence: CASSLLQGMETQYF.

The genes are TRBV5-1 and TRBJ2-1; D is unclear. The CDR3 sequence is 13 residues long. V was shortened by 5 bases and J by 0 bases, with 6 bases between the two germline ends. Per germline, CDR1 SGHRS and CDR2 YFSETQ. The CDR3 DNA is TGCGCCAGCAGGTACTTCTCCTACAATGAGCAGTTCTTC. Protein product: CASRYFSYNEQFF.

V is TRBV5-6 and J is TRBJ2-2; TRBD2 matches 7 bases. With V trimmed by 4 bases and J by 1 base, 13 bases remained unmatched. The length of the CDR3 is 18 residues. In germline, CDR1 is SGHDT, CDR2 YYEEEE. CDR3 protein: CASSRRQRDYGNTGELFF. CDR3 DNA sequence: TGTGCCAGCAGCCGGAGACAAAGGGACTATGGGAACACCGGGGAGCTGTTTTTT. The variable domain in full, completed from reference TRBV5-6 and TRBJ2-2, reads DAGVTQSPTHLIKTRGQQVTLRCSPKSGHDTVSWYQQALGQGPQFIFQYYEEEERQRGNFPDRFSGHQFPNYSSELNVNALLLGDSALYLCASSRRQRDYGNTGELFFGEGSRLTVL.

The rearrangement uses TRBV4-3 and TRBJ2-3; 9 bases fit TRBD2. The length of the CDR3 is 16 residues. The junction had 8 bases not matched to a gene; V was cut back by 0 bases and J by 7 bases. In germline, CDR1 is LGHNA, CDR2 YSLEER. CDR3 loop: CASSQDLGAGGYTQYF. CDR3 in DNA: TGCGCCAGCAGCCAAGATCTTGGGGCGGGGGGGTATACGCAGTATTTT.

The rearrangement joins TRBV12-5 to TRBJ1-1; D remains unclear. The germline CDR1 and CDR2 sequences are LGHNT and FRNRAP. Trimming took off 5 bases at V and 5 bases at J, with 9 bases between the two ends. CDR3 length: 12 residues. The CDR3 is CASGLSRTEAFF. The CDR3 DNA is TGTGCTAGTGGTCTAAGTAGGACTGAAGCTTTCTTT.

The chain employs TRBV11-2 and TRBJ2-1, with TRBD2 matching 7 bases. Trimming at V came to 5 bases and at J to 1 base, leaving 5 bases not matched to a gene. This CDR3 is 15 amino acids long. The V gene's germline CDR1 is SGHAT and CDR2 FQNNGV. The DNA of the CDR3 is TGTGCCAGCAGCCCAGGACTAGTTTCCTACAATGAGCAGTTCTTC. Its translation: CASSPGLVSYNEQFF.